This TCR beta chain is from a study of control samples from healthy donors and cancer patients. Germline V gene sequence: CDR1 SGHTS, CDR2 YDEGEE. The CDR3 consists of 14 residues. V dropped 5 bases and J dropped 0 bases, with 9 bases sitting between them. Only in-frame clones appear in the TCRdb table, and some are missing; sequencing was by immunoSEQ multiplex PCR. The data hold roughly 180,000 clones, with approximately 92% observed a single time. J is TRBJ1-5 and V is TRBV5-8; D may be TRBD1 (5 bases). The TCR was taken from a woman in her thirties or forties in good health. The sample comprised blood. The CDR3 nucleotides read TGTGCCAGCAGTTTTACAGGTAGCAATCAGCCCCAGCATTTT. It yields the protein CASSFTGSNQPQHF.